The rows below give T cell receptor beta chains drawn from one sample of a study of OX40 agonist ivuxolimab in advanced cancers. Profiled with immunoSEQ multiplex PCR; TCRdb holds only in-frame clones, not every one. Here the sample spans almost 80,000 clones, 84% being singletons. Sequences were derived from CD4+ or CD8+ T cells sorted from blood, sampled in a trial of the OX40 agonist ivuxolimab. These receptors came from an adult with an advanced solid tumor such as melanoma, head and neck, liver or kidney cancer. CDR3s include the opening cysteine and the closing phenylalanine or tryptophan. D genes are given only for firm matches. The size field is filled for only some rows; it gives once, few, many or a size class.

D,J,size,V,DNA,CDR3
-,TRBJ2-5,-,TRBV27,TGTGCCAGCAGTTCCTACCTCACGGCGAGAGAGACCCAGTACTTC,CASSSYLTARETQYF
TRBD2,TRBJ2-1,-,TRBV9,TGTGCCAGCAGCCCCCGGACTAGGAATGAGCAGTTCTTC,CASSPRTRNEQFF
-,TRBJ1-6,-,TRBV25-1,TGTGCCAGCAGTGAATGGGGCCCGCTTGGGGCTTCACCCCTCCACTTT,CASSEWGPLGASPLHF
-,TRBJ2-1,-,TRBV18,TGTGCCAGCTCACCACCGAAGAGAACGGGGTACAATGAGCAGTTCTTC,CASSPPKRTGYNEQFF
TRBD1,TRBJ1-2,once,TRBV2,TGTGCCAGCCTCGGACAGGGGGCATATAGCTATGGCTACACCTTC,CASLGQGAYSYGYTF
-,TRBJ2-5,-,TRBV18,TGTGCCAGCTCACCGGGGCGGAGTGGCTGGGAGACCCAGTACTTC,CASSPGRSGWETQYF
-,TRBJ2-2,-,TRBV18,TGTGCCAGCTCATTGACTAACCCGGGTACCGGGGAGCTGTTTTTT,CASSLTNPGTGELFF
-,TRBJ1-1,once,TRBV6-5,TGTGCCAGCTCAAATGAGCGGGGAGCAGCTTTCTTT,CASSNERGAAFF
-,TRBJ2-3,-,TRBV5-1,TGCGCCAGCAGCCGGCTGGGTCCAGATACGCAGTATTTT,CASSRLGPDTQYF
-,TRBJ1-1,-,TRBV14,TGTGCCAGCAGCTCCCTACAATTAACTGAAGCTTTCTTT,CASSSLQLTEAFF
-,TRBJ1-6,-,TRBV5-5,TGTGCCAGCAGCTTTACGGTGGGAGAGAATTCACCCCTCCACTTT,CASSFTVGENSPLHF
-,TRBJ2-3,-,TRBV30,TGTGCCCGGAGGACCCCCGGCACAGATACGCAGTATTTT,CARRTPGTDTQYF
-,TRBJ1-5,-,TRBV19,TGTGCCAGTAAAACCGGTGAAGGGCCACGACAGCCCCAGCATTTT,CASKTGEGPRQPQHF
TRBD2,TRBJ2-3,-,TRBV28,TGTGCCAGCAGCAATGAGCGGGGAAGCACAGATACGCAGTATTTT,CASSNERGSTDTQYF
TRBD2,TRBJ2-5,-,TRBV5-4,TGTGCCAGCAGCTTTAGCGGGAGTGGTGAGACCCAGTACTTC,CASSFSGSGETQYF
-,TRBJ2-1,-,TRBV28,TGTGCCAGCAGTTTAAGGCGAGTTGAGCAGTTCTTC,CASSLRRVEQFF
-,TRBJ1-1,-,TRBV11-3,TGTGCCAGCAGCTTAGGTGCGGGTGTAGCTTTCTTT,CASSLGAGVAFF
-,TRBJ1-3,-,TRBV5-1,TGCGCCAGCAGCCGCGAAGCGGGCTCTGGAAACACCATATATTTT,CASSREAGSGNTIYF
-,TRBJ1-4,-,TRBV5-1,TGCGCCAGCAGCTTTGAGGGCAACGGACTGTTTTTT,CASSFEGNGLFF
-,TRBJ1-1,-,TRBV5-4,TGTGCCAGCAGCTTGGGTATAGAGAACACTGAAGCTTTCTTT,CASSLGIENTEAFF
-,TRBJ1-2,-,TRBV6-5,TGTGCCAGCAGTTATGGACAGAACTATGGCTACACCTTC,CASSYGQNYGYTF
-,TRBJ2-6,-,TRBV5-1,TGCGCCAGCAGCTTGGGGGAAGGAATCCGTGGGGCCAACGTCCTGACTTTC,CASSLGEGIRGANVLTF
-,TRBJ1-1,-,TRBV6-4,TGTGCCAGGCGTCGATCTCTGAACACTGAAGCTTTCTTT,CARRRSLNTEAFF
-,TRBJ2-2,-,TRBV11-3,TGTGCCAGCAGCATTCGGGACGGAGCCGGGGAGCTGTTTTTT,CASSIRDGAGELFF
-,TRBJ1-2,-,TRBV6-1,TGTGCCAGCAGTCTCCGACTGCTAGCTAACTATGGCTACACCTTC,CASSLRLLANYGYTF
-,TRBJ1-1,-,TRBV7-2,TGTGCCAGCAGCTTTTTTCCCCAGTTTGAAGCTTTCTTT,CASSFFPQFEAFF
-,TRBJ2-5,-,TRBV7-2,TGTGCCAGCAGCTTAGGCAGAAGTGAGACCCAGTACTTC,CASSLGRSETQYF
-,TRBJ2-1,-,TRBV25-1,TGTGCCAGCAGTGTTGCCCGGGGGAACCACAATGAGCAGTTCTTC,CASSVARGNHNEQFF
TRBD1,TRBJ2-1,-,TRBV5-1,TGCGCCAGCAGAATACAGGGGGGATACAATGAGCAGTTCTTC,CASRIQGGYNEQFF
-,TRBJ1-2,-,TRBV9,TGTGCCAGCAGCGGTGGACGGGCCTATGGCTACACCTTC,CASSGGRAYGYTF
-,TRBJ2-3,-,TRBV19,TGTGCCAGTAGTCCCACGGACGCCCCAAGAGATACGCAGTATTTT,CASSPTDAPRDTQYF
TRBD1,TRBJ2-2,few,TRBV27,TGTGCCAGCAGACGCGGACAGGTTAACACCGGGGAGCTGTTTTTT,CASRRGQVNTGELFF
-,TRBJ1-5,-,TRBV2,TGTGCCAGCAGTCGGGGATACAATCAGCCCCAGCATTTT,CASSRGYNQPQHF
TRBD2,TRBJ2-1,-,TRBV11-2,TGTGCCAGCAGCTTCCCGGGGGGGATGAATGAGCAGTTCTTC,CASSFPGGMNEQFF
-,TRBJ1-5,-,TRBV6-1,TGTGCCAGCAGTGCCCGTGGCAGCTATCCTTTTAACGATCAGCCCCAGCATTTT,CASSARGSYPFNDQPQHF
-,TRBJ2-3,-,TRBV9,TGTGCCAGCAGGGAAGGGGGTGATGGGACAGATACGCAGTATTTT,CASREGGDGTDTQYF
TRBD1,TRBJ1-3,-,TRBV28,TGTGCCAGCAGTTACTTCAGGGGGAATGTAAACACCATATATTTT,CASSYFRGNVNTIYF
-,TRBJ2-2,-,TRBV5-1,TGCGCCAGCAGCTTGGTTCGGTTAGGCGGGTCTACAATGAACACCGGGGAGCTGTTTTTT,CASSLVRLGGSTMNTGELFF
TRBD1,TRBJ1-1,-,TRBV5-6,TGTGCCAGCAGCTGGGACAGGGCGAACACTGAAGCTTTCTTT,CASSWDRANTEAFF
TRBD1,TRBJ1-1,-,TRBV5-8,TGTGCCAGCAGCTTGGAATACAGGGGGGACACTGAAGCTTTCTTT,CASSLEYRGDTEAFF
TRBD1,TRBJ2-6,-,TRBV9,TGTGCCAGCAGCGTAGGACAGGGGGCGCCTGGGGCCAACGTCCTGACTTTC,CASSVGQGAPGANVLTF
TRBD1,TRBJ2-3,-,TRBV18,TGTGCCAGCTCACCTAGGACAGGCCGGAGTGAGACGCAGTATTTT,CASSPRTGRSETQYF
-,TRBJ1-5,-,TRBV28,TGTGCCAGCAGTTTCGGGCAGCCCCAGCATTTT,CASSFGQPQHF
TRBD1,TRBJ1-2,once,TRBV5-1,TGCGCCAGCAACCTTGGCGGGACAGCCTATGGCTACACCTTC,CASNLGGTAYGYTF
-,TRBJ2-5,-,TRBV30,TGTGCCTGGAGGTCCCAAGAAACCCAGTACTTC,CAWRSQETQYF
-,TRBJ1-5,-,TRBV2,TGTGCCAGCAGAAGCGCAACCACGGGCAATCAGCCCCAGCATTTT,CASRSATTGNQPQHF
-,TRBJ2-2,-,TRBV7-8,TGTGCCAGCAGCTTAGGTAAAGAACTCCTGAGGGCCACCGGGGAGCTGTTTTTT,CASSLGKELLRATGELFF
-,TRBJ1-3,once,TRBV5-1,TGCGCCAGCAGCCCCGGACGAGAGGACACCATATATTTT,CASSPGREDTIYF
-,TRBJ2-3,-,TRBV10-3,TGTGCCATCAGTGAAAGGGAACAGATAAGCACAGATACGCAGTATTTT,CAISEREQISTDTQYF
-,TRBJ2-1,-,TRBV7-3,TGTGCCAGCAGCCCGCCCGGACTATCTGAGCAGTTCTTC,CASSPPGLSEQFF
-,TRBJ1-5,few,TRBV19,TGTGCCAGTAGTTCGAAACAGGGATATCAGCCCCAGCATTTT,CASSSKQGYQPQHF
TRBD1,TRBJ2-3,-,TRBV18,TGTGCCAGCTCACCCGGATTTGGCAGGGGGTTCGGAGATACGCAGTATTTT,CASSPGFGRGFGDTQYF
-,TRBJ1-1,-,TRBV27,TGTGCCACCCAGTGGGGAGTGAACACTGAAGCTTTCTTT,CATQWGVNTEAFF
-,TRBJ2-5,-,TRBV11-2,TGTGCCAGCAGCTGGGGGGCGGCAAGCTCCGGGACCCAGTACTTC,CASSWGAASSGTQYF